This note documents a single TCR beta chain sequence. Clones were sequenced by immunoSEQ multiplex PCR, and TCRdb holds only the in-frame ones, with some missing. This table has around 57,000 clones, about 87% appearing once. The sample belongs to a study of T cell changes during pregnancy in multiple sclerosis. Sequences were derived from peripheral blood, sampled in the first trimester of pregnancy. The receptor's source is a female donor in good health, enrolled as a control in a pregnancy study.

The CDR3 coding sequence is TGTGCCAGCGGGGGGGAAGTGAACACTGAAGCTTTCTTT. Translating gives CASGGEVNTEAFF. J is TRBJ1-1 and V is TRBV2; D might be TRBD1 (5 bases). CDR3 length equals 13 residues. Looked up from germline, CDR1 is SNHLY and CDR2 is FYNNEI. V was shortened by 8 bases and J by 0 bases, with 10 bases between the two germline ends.